These 27 T cell receptor beta chains share one sample of origin, sequenced in a study of control samples from healthy donors and cancer patients. Sequencing was performed with immunoSEQ multiplex PCR; in TCRdb, only in-frame clones are kept and a portion is missing. The sample holds under 200,000 clones. The material sequenced was blood. The receptor set was obtained from a woman aged 25-40 years in good health.

The rearrangement uses TRBV6-5 and TRBJ1-6; tentative D call: TRBD1 (5 bases). Germline V CDR1 and CDR2: MNHEY, SVGAGI. This CDR3 contains 13 residues. The V and J ends lost 7 bases and 10 bases respectively, with 14 bases between them. The CDR3: CASKGREGSPLHF. DNA of the CDR3: TGTGCCAGCAAGGGCAGGGAGGGCTCACCCCTCCACTTT.

V and J are TRBV7-9 and TRBJ2-2, with D unclear. V dropped 2 bases and J dropped 5 bases, with 12 bases sitting between them. The CDR3 covers 15 residues. In germline, CDR1 is SEHNR, CDR2 FQNEAQ (reference sequence). The CDR3 loop reads CASSLTLGVTGELFF. In DNA form, the CDR3 reads TGTGCCAGCAGCTTAACTTTAGGAGTAACCGGGGAGCTGTTTTTT.

This CDR3 reads CSVEVTWDEQFF. CDR3 DNA: TGCAGCGTTGAAGTAACATGGGATGAGCAGTTCTTC. This chain joins TRBV29-1 and TRBJ2-1; D not resolved. The V gene lost 1 base and the J gene lost 8 bases, with 9 bases spanning the gap. Germline CDR1 is SQVTM and CDR2 is ANQGSEA. CDR3 length: 12 residues.

This rearrangement joins TRBV7-9 to TRBJ1-4; 8 positions match TRBD1. CDR1 is SEHNR and CDR2 is FQNEAQ in the germline V gene (reference sequence). This CDR3 comprises 18 residues. Unmatched junction bases numbered 12, after V lost 0 bases and J lost 6 bases. The CDR3 DNA follows: TGTGCCAGCAGCTTAGCGCGGGCAGGGGGCGTACCTCATGAAAAACTGTTTTTT. This encodes CASSLARAGGVPHEKLFF.

The chain carries TRBV12-5 and TRBJ1-5; D gene uncertain. The CDR3 covers 16 residues. Per the germline V gene, CDR1 is LGHNT and CDR2 is FRNRAP. V lost 0 bases and J lost 5, with 14 bases in between. The CDR3 region is CASGLVPSDCYQPQHF. CDR3 nucleotide sequence: TGTGCTAGTGGTTTGGTACCTTCAGACTGTTATCAGCCCCAGCATTTT.

This chain uses TRBV7-9 with TRBJ2-7; the match to TRBD2 covers 8 bases. V dropped 6 bases and J dropped 6; count of bases not matched to a gene: 10. There are 14 residues in the CDR3. Germline V CDR1 and CDR2: SEHNR, FQNEAQ (reference sequence). In nucleotides, the CDR3 is TGTGCCAGCAGTTATCCGGGACTAGACTTCGAGCAGTACTTC. Translating it yields CASSYPGLDFEQYF.

The chain employs TRBV7-6 and TRBJ2-3, with a tentative D call TRBD2 (6 bases). Germline V gives CDR1 SGHVS, CDR2 FNYEAQ. This CDR3 comprises 18 residues. V gave up 1 base and J gave up 3 bases, with 20 bases separating them. The CDR3 reads CASSLVWGGEGRTDTQYF. The CDR3 coding sequence is TGTGCCAGCAGCTTAGTTTGGGGCGGGGAAGGGCGGACAGATACGCAGTATTTT.

The CDR3 sequence is CASSQRGIPANEQFF. CDR3 coding DNA: TGCGCCAGCAGCCAAAGAGGAATCCCCGCCAATGAGCAGTTCTTC. The chain couples TRBV4-1 to TRBJ2-1; D is unclear. Germline lookup yields CDR1 MGHRA and CDR2 YSYEKL. This CDR3 has 15 amino acids. V lost 2 bases and J lost 6, with 14 bases in between.

This sequence joins TRBV7-2 and TRBJ2-1, with 9 bases fitting TRBD2. The CDR3 covers 16 residues. Trimming took 3 bases from V and 0 from J; bases not matched to a gene: 3. The V gene's germline CDR1 is SGHTA and CDR2 FQGNSA. The CDR3 protein is CASSLGSGSSYNEQFF. Here the CDR3 DNA reads TGTGCCAGCAGCTTGGGTAGCGGGAGCTCCTACAATGAGCAGTTCTTC.

The chain links TRBV4-1 to TRBJ1-5; D unresolved. CDR1 and CDR2 from the germline V gene are MGHRA and YSYEKL. V was pared by 2 bases and J by 6 bases, with 8 bases between. The CDR3 has 13 residues. CDR3 DNA sequence: TGCGCCAGCAGCCAATATCTCGGTCAGCCCCAGCATTTT. This sequence encodes CASSQYLGQPQHF.

V gene TRBV12-3 or TRBV12-4 combines with J gene TRBJ1-5, with 7 nucleotides matching TRBD1. The CDR3 length is 13 residues. The V segment lost 7 bases and the J segment 6 bases; nucleotides outside the gene matches: 6. The CDR3 is CASNWGQSQPQHF. CDR3 nucleotides: TGTGCCAGCAACTGGGGACAGAGTCAGCCCCAGCATTTT.

CDR3 residues: CASSVDTGADYGYTF. For the CDR3, the DNA is TGTGCCAGCAGCGTAGATACAGGGGCTGACTATGGCTACACCTTC. The chain carries TRBV9 and TRBJ1-2; 7 positions match TRBD1. Germline values: CDR1 SGDLS, CDR2 YYNGEE. J gave up 3 bases and V 0 bases, and 5 bases lay outside the gene matches. The CDR3 extends over 15 amino acids. Looking up the rest from reference TRBV9 and TRBJ1-2 gives the full variable domain: DSGVTQTPKHLITATGQRVTLRCSPRSGDLSVYWYQQSLDQGLQFLIQYYNGEERAKGNILERFSAQQFPDLHSELNLSSLELGDSALYFCASSVDTGADYGYTFGSGTRLTVV.

The gene calls are TRBV10-2 and TRBJ1-2; a possible D gene is TRBD1 (5 bases). The CDR3 consists of 15 residues. V was pared by 6 bases and J by 2 bases, with 16 bases between. CDR1 WSHSY and CDR2 SAAADI come from the germline V gene. The CDR3 region has the DNA TGCGCCAGCAGAGCGCCTTGGGGCCGCAACTATGGCTACACCTTC. It codes for CASRAPWGRNYGYTF.

This chain links TRBV29-1 with TRBJ1-1; D perhaps matches TRBD1 (5 bases). CDR1 and CDR2 from the germline V gene are SQVTM and ANQGSEA. The CDR3 is 12 residues long. Trimming removed 8 bases from V and 3 bases from J, with 13 bases in between. CDR3 in DNA: TGCAGCCCGGGACCTAGAGACACTGAAGCTTTCTTT. Translated, it gives CSPGPRDTEAFF.

CDR3 nucleotides: TGTGCCAGCACGGTAGATCATTCACCCCTCCACTTT. As protein: CASTVDHSPLHF. The chain links TRBV28 to TRBJ1-6; no firm D call. The CDR3 consists of 12 residues. Germline CDR1 MDHEN, CDR2 SYDVKM. V gave up 7 bases and J gave up 8 bases, with 9 bases separating them.

The chain recombines TRBV7-3 with TRBJ2-3, with TRBD2 identical over 11 bases. Germline V gene sequence: CDR1 SGHTA, CDR2 FQGTGA. The CDR3 is made up of 16 amino acids. With 5 bases clipped from V and 4 bases from J, the junction kept 8 bases outside the gene matches. CDR3 region: CASSISGGAYSDTQYF. The DNA for the CDR3 is TGTGCCAGCAGCATTAGCGGGGGGGCATATTCAGATACGCAGTATTTT. Full variable domain (remainder filled in from reference TRBV7-3 and TRBJ2-3): GAGVSQTPSNKVTEKGKYVELRCDPISGHTALYWYRQSLGQGPEFLIYFQGTGAADDSGLPNDRFFAVRPEGSVSTLKIQRTERGDSAVYLCASSISGGAYSDTQYFGPGTRLTVL.

V is TRBV7-2 and J is TRBJ1-2; D gene ambiguous. Germline loops: CDR1 SGHTA, CDR2 FQGNSA. The CDR3 totals 15 residues. The ends were cut back, 1 base at V and 5 bases at J, with 14 bases in the middle. The CDR3 DNA follows: TGTGCCAGCAGCTTAGGGTTTAGAGGGAGTTATGGCTACACCTTC. Encoded protein: CASSLGFRGSYGYTF.

This chain connects TRBV7-8 to TRBJ2-5; D uncertain. Per the germline V gene, CDR1 is SGHVS and CDR2 is FQNEAQ. The CDR3 has 16 residues. With 1 base removed from V and 2 bases from J, the gap between germline ends came to 14 bases. The DNA for the CDR3 is TGTGCCAGCAGCTTAGGTGTGAGAGCATTACAAGAGACCCAGTACTTC. It is translated as CASSLGVRALQETQYF. The whole variable domain, remainder taken from reference TRBV7-8 and TRBJ2-5, is GAGVSQSPRYKVAKRGQDVALRCDPISGHVSLFWYQQALGQGPEFLTYFQNEAQLDKSGLPSDRFFAERPEGSVSTLKIQRTQQEDSAVYLCASSLGVRALQETQYFGPGTRLLVL.

The chain recombines TRBV7-2 with TRBJ1-6; D is possibly TRBD1 (6 bases). The CDR3 spans 17 residues. Germline CDR1 and CDR2: SGHTA and FQGNSA. V lost 7 bases, J lost 3 bases, and 19 bases lay in between. CDR3 sequence reads: CASTLGGTQGYNSPLHF. For the CDR3, the DNA is TGTGCCAGCACCCTAGGGGGGACACAGGGCTATAATTCACCCCTCCACTTT. Drawing the rest from reference TRBV7-2 and TRBJ1-6, the complete variable domain is GAGVSQSPSNKVTEKGKDVELRCDPISGHTALYWYRQSLGQGLEFLIYFQGNSAPDKSGLPSDRFSAERTGGSVSTLTIQRTQQEDSAVYLCASTLGGTQGYNSPLHFGNGTRLTVT.

This sequence joins TRBV15 and TRBJ2-5, with a possible D match to TRBD2 (7 bases). V was pared by 1 base and J by 3 bases, with 15 bases between. The CDR3 has 16 amino acids. CDR1 LNHNV and CDR2 YYDKDF come from the germline V gene (reference sequence). CDR3 sequence: CATSRAGGQREETQYF. The CDR3 region has the DNA TGTGCCACCAGCAGAGCCGGGGGGCAAAGAGAAGAGACCCAGTACTTC. The full variable domain, in which reference TRBV15 and TRBJ2-5 provide the parts outside the CDR3, is DAMVIQNPRYQVTQFGKPVTLSCSQTLNHNVMYWYQQKSSQAPKLLFHYYDKDFNNEADTPDNFQSRRPNTSFCFLDIRSPGLGDTAMYLCATSRAGGQREETQYFGPGTRLLVL.

This sequence joins TRBV5-1 and TRBJ2-2, with TRBD2 matching over 15 bases. This CDR3 contains 18 residues. V dropped 4 bases and J dropped 3; count of bases not matched to a gene: 7. CDR1 and CDR2 from the germline V gene are SGHRS and YFSETQ. CDR3 in DNA: TGCGCCAGCAGCCCTCGGACTAGCGGGGGGGCTTACACCGGGGAGCTGTTTTTT. Translated: CASSPRTSGGAYTGELFF. The variable domain in full, with the rest retrieved from reference TRBV5-1 and TRBJ2-2, is KAGVTQTPRYLIKTRGQQVTLSCSPISGHRSVSWYQQTPGQGLQFLFEYFSETQRNKGNFPGRFSGRQFSNSRSEMNVSTLELGDSALYLCASSPRTSGGAYTGELFFGEGSRLTVL.

V usage is TRBV5-1 and J usage is TRBJ2-1; 12 bases fit TRBD2. Germline-derived CDR1 and CDR2 are SGHRS and YFSETQ. This CDR3 is 15 amino acids long. After removal of 4 bases from V and 6 bases from J, the junction contained 5 bases not matched to a gene. The CDR3 DNA reads as TGCGCCAGCAGCGCACTAGCGGGGGGCACCAATGAGCAGTTCTTC. This encodes CASSALAGGTNEQFF.

V is TRBV28 and J is TRBJ2-7; D may correspond to TRBD1 or TRBD2 (5 bases each). The CDR3 is 14 residues long. Germline values: CDR1 MDHEN, CDR2 SYDVKM. Trimming took off 5 bases at V and 0 bases at J, with 11 bases between the two ends. Here the CDR3 DNA reads TGTGCCAGCAGTCAGGCAGGGACCTCCTACGAGCAGTACTTC. It encodes CASSQAGTSYEQYF.

The chain has TRBV6-2 or TRBV6-3 and TRBJ1-5, with D perhaps TRBD1 (6 bases). Trimming pared 0 bases from V and 0 bases from J, leaving 12 bases between. The germline gives CDR1 MNHEY, CDR2 SVGEGT. CDR3 length: 17 residues. The DNA of the CDR3 is TGTGCCAGCAGTTACTCGGTAGGGGGGTATAGCAATCAGCCCCAGCATTTT. It specifies CASSYSVGGYSNQPQHF.

The V call is TRBV28, the J call TRBJ1-2; D remains unclear. The CDR3 loop spans 17 amino acids. V lost 6 bases and J lost 8, with 28 bases in between. Germline lookup yields CDR1 MDHEN and CDR2 SYDVKM. The CDR3 loop reads CASRLLSYSGPAGGYTF. In nucleotides, the CDR3 is TGTGCCAGCAGACTTTTGTCTTACTCGGGCCCAGCGGGGGGCTACACCTTC.

The rearrangement joins TRBV7-8 to TRBJ2-2, with TRBD2 matching over 7 bases. Per germline, CDR1 SGHVS and CDR2 FQNEAQ. This CDR3 has 15 amino acids. V lost 0 bases to trimming and J lost 7 bases; unmatched junction nucleotides: 5. The chain's CDR3 is CASSLARSGGGELFF. In nucleotides, the CDR3 is TGTGCCAGCAGCTTAGCGCGTTCGGGGGGCGGGGAGCTGTTTTTT.

This chain uses TRBV19 with TRBJ1-1; TRBD1 might be the D (5 bases). V lost 7 bases, J lost 0 bases, and 12 bases lay in between. CDR1 is LNHDA, CDR2 SQIVND, per germline (reference sequence). The CDR3 runs to 14 residues. CDR3 DNA: TGTGCCAGTACCCTGGGGGGGTTGAACACTGAAGCTTTCTTT. It translates to CASTLGGLNTEAFF.